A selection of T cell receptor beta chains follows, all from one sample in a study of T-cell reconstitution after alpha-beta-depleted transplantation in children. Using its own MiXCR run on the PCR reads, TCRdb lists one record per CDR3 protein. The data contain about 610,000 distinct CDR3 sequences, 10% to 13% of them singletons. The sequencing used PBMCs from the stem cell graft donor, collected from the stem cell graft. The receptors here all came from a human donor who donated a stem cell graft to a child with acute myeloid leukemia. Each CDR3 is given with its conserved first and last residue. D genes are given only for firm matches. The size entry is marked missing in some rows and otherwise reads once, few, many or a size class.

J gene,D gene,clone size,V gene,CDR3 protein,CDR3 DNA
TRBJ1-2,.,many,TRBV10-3,CAIRESRTYGYTF,TGTGCCATCAGGGAGAGTAGGACCTATGGCTACACCTTC
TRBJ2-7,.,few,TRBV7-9,CASETIERYEQYF,TGTGCCAGCGAGACTATAGAGAGATACGAGCAGTACTTC
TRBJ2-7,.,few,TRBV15,CATSRDRRTPYEQYF,TGTGCCACCAGCAGAGATCGGAGGACTCCCTACGAGCAGTACTTC
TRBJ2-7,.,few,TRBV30,CAWSVNTAYEQYF,TGTGCCTGGAGTGTAAATACAGCGTACGAGCAGTACTTC
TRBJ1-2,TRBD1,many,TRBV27,CASSFGTGDGYTF,TGTGCCAGCAGTTTTGGTACAGGGGATGGCTACACCTTC
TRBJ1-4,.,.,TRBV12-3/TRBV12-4,CASRSDRGNEKLFF,TGTGCCAGCAGAAGTGATCGTGGGAATGAAAAACTGTTTTTT
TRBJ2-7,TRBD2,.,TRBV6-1,CASSPSGRATEQYF,TGTGCCAGCAGCCCTAGCGGGAGGGCGACCGAGCAGTACTTC
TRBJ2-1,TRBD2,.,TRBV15,CATWGLAGVRSSYNEQFF,TGTGCCACCTGGGGGCTAGCGGGAGTTCGGAGCTCCTACAATGAGCAGTTCTTC
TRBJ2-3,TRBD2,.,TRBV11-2,CASSLVGGTSVDTQYF,TGTGCCAGCAGCTTAGTAGGGGGGACTAGCGTGGATACGCAGTATTTT
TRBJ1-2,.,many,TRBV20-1,CSARDTLRGPNYGYTF,TGCAGTGCTAGAGACACGCTCCGCGGGCCTAACTATGGCTACACCTTC
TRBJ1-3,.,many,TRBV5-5,CASSEGSGNTIYF,TGTGCCAGCAGTGAGGGGTCAGGAAACACCATATATTTT
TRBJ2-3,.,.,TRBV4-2,CASSQDPSLAGTDTQYF,TGCGCCAGCAGCCAAGATCCATCGCTAGCCGGCACAGATACGCAGTATTTT
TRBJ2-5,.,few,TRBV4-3,CASSPSHDSRETQYF,TGCGCCAGCAGCCCCTCGCACGACAGCCGAGAGACCCAGTACTTC
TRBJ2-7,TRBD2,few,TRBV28,CASSTPGLAGGVLYEQYF,TGTGCCAGCAGTACTCCGGGACTAGCGGGAGGTGTTCTCTACGAGCAGTACTTC
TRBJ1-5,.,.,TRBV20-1,CSAREGSGSNQPQHF,TGCAGTGCTAGAGAGGGGTCGGGGTCCAATCAGCCCCAGCATTTT
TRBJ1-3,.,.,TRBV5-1,CASAVDRSSGNTIYF,TGCGCCAGCGCCGTGGACCGGTCCTCTGGAAACACCATATATTTT